Below are 13 T cell receptor beta chains sequenced from a single sample in a study of PD-1 blockade in classical Hodgkin lymphoma. Specified time point: newly diagnosed, previously untreated cHL patient sample. The investigators isolated CD8+ T cells from thawed PBMCs using magnetic negative selection. Libraries were prepared by immunoSEQ multiplex PCR; TCRdb keeps only in-frame clonotypes and omits some of them. The data show 15,000 or so clones, about 91% seen once. The sample taken for sequencing was CD8+ T cells from blood. These receptors originate from a human donor with classical Hodgkin lymphoma.

The chain has TRBV27 and TRBJ1-1; a weak D match, TRBD1 (5 bases). Trimming removed 2 bases from V and 1 base from J, with 11 bases in between. The CDR3 spans 15 residues. CDR1 and CDR2 (germline): MNHEY, SMNVEV (reference sequence). CDR3: CASSLVGTGNTEAFF. The CDR3 DNA reads as TGTGCCAGCAGTTTAGTGGGGACGGGGAACACTGAAGCTTTCTTT.

This chain uses TRBV4-1 with TRBJ2-1; no definite D call. Germline V CDR1 and CDR2: MGHRA, YSYEKL. With 3 bases removed from V and 9 bases from J, the gap between germline ends came to 12 bases. The CDR3 contains 13 residues. CDR3 sequence reads: CASSQLLTGEQFF. CDR3 bases: TGCGCCAGCAGCCAGCTACTTACGGGTGAGCAGTTCTTC.

This clone showed up just once. The chain uses TRBV7-3 and TRBJ2-7; no definite D call. The V and J ends lost 2 bases and 3 bases respectively, with 8 bases between them. CDR3 length: 13 amino acids. Germline-derived CDR1 and CDR2 are SGHTA and FQGTGA. CDR3 region: CASSLDPGYEQYF. The CDR3 DNA is TGTGCCAGCAGCTTAGATCCAGGCTACGAGCAGTACTTC.

V gene TRBV5-1 combines with J gene TRBJ2-1; 7 nucleotides align to TRBD2. The CDR3 extends over 15 amino acids. V lost 6 bases, J lost 8 bases, and 14 bases stayed unmatched. Germline loops: CDR1 SGHRS, CDR2 YFSETQ. The CDR3 DNA follows: TGCGCCAGCACCCCAGGCGGGACGGCGGGGGATGAGCAGTTCTTC. It codes for CASTPGGTAGDEQFF.

CDR3 bases: TGTGCCAGCAGTCCCCGACCGGGACAGGGGGATGGCTACACCTTC. It codes for CASSPRPGQGDGYTF. The gene calls are TRBV6-4 and TRBJ1-2, with 11 bases lining up with TRBD1. The CDR3 totals 15 residues. The V gene's germline CDR1 is MRHNA and CDR2 SNTAGT. V was pared by 5 bases and J by 6 bases, with 8 bases of the junction left unmatched.

The table lists this clone with a few counts. Other DNA sequences in this specimen translate into the identical CDR3. V usage is TRBV9 and J usage is TRBJ1-5; D is unresolved. Trimming stripped 0 bases from V and 7 bases from J, with 8 bases between. CDR1 and CDR2 (germline): SGDLS, YYNGEE. CDR3 length: 13 residues. The CDR3 region is CASSVEGGQPQHF. DNA of the CDR3: TGTGCCAGCAGCGTAGAGGGCGGACAGCCCCAGCATTTT.

The chain joins TRBV30 to TRBJ2-1, with D maybe TRBD1 (6 bases). The V end lost 2 bases, the J end lost 9 bases, and 11 bases lay between the germline ends. Germline CDR1 GTSNPN, CDR2 SVGIG (reference sequence). This CDR3 contains 12 residues. For the CDR3, the DNA is TGTGCCTGGAGTACGCAGGGGTTTGAGCAGTTCTTC. It yields the protein CAWSTQGFEQFF.

The chain links TRBV6-5 to TRBJ2-1; D not certain. V lost 4 bases to trimming and J lost 8 bases, with 9 bases between them. The germline V gene encodes CDR1 MNHEY and CDR2 SVGAGI. This CDR3 has 12 residues. The CDR3 loop reads CASSSLYDEQFF. The CDR3 DNA follows: TGTGCCAGCAGTTCCTTGTATGATGAGCAGTTCTTC.

The chain is built from TRBV11-2 and TRBJ2-1, with TRBD2 identical over 9 bases. Germline-derived CDR1 and CDR2 are SGHAT and FQNNGV. J was trimmed by 8 bases and V by 5 bases; bases with no gene match: 16. The CDR3 loop spans 17 amino acids. The CDR3 loop is CASSTPVGAGGPDEQFF. CDR3 DNA sequence: TGTGCCAGCAGCACCCCCGTCGGGGCGGGAGGGCCTGATGAGCAGTTCTTC. Filled out from reference TRBV11-2 and TRBJ2-1, the complete variable domain reads EAGVAQSPRYKIIEKRQSVAFWCNPISGHATLYWYQQILGQGPKLLIQFQNNGVVDDSQLPKDRFSAERLKGVDSTLKIQPAKLEDSAVYLCASSTPVGAGGPDEQFFGPGTRLTVL.

V gene TRBV4-1 combines with J gene TRBJ2-1, with D tentatively TRBD2 (6 bases). The germline V gene encodes CDR1 MGHRA and CDR2 YSYEKL. With 0 bases removed from V and 8 bases from J, the gap between germline ends came to 14 bases. This CDR3 contains 15 residues. Here the CDR3 DNA reads TGCGCCAGCAGCCAAGATCCTGGAGGGTTTTATGAGCAGTTCTTC. Amino acid sequence: CASSQDPGGFYEQFF.

The chain combines TRBV11-2 with TRBJ1-1, with D unclear. The CDR3 loop spans 12 amino acids. CDR1 and CDR2 (germline): SGHAT, FQNNGV. V was pared by 5 bases and J by 7 bases, with 11 bases between. Here the CDR3 reads CASSPTPGEAFF. The CDR3 coding sequence is TGTGCCAGCAGCCCCACCCCCGGTGAAGCTTTCTTT.

CDR3 sequence (DNA): TGTGCCAGCTACCGGGGACTAGCGGGAGAGCATGAGCAGTTCTTC. Protein product: CASYRGLAGEHEQFF. The chain carries TRBV18 and TRBJ2-1; 14 nucleotides agree with TRBD2. Germline assignment: CDR1 KGHSH and CDR2 LQKENI. Trimming took 7 bases from V and 8 from J; bases not matched to a gene: 7. CDR3 length: 15 amino acids.

This clone showed up just once. The V and J genes are TRBV6-1 and TRBJ1-5; D is unclear. CDR3 length: 14 residues. V lost 6 bases and J lost 14, with 23 bases in between. The germline gives CDR1 MNHNS, CDR2 SASEGT. Here the CDR3 reads CASRRWQITLREHF. Here the CDR3 DNA reads TGTGCCAGCAGGCGGTGGCAGATTACCCTCCGGGAGCATTTT.